This T cell receptor beta chain was sequenced in a study of blood T cell repertoires in COVID-19. As for the study in general: From the United States, Italy and Spain came samples of acute and convalescent COVID-19. T cells, B-cell-depleted T cells, or PBMCs provided the cDNA or gDNA that served as material.

The J segment lost 0 bases and the V segment lost 10 bases, leaving 9 bases of the junction unmatched. CDR1 and CDR2 from the germline V gene are ENHRY and SYGVKD. This CDR3 region has 16 residues. Original methodology: Amplification from reference gene primers served as the basis for estimated nucleated cell counts. Assay: immunoSEQ multiplex PCR; the TCRdb copy retains only in-frame clones and omits some. For V, J and clone size, that table is used; D and trimming come from the DNA. The sample has about 210,000 clones; more than 75% are singletons. The chain joins TRBV10-3 to TRBJ2-1; TRBD2 agrees at 10 bases. Sequenced: peripheral blood. This receptor was identified in a man between 60 and 75 years old who had recovered from COVID-19. CDR3 nucleotides: TGTGCCACCGGCCGGACTAGCGGATCCTCCTACAATGAGCAGTTCTTC. Translated, it gives CATGRTSGSSYNEQFF.